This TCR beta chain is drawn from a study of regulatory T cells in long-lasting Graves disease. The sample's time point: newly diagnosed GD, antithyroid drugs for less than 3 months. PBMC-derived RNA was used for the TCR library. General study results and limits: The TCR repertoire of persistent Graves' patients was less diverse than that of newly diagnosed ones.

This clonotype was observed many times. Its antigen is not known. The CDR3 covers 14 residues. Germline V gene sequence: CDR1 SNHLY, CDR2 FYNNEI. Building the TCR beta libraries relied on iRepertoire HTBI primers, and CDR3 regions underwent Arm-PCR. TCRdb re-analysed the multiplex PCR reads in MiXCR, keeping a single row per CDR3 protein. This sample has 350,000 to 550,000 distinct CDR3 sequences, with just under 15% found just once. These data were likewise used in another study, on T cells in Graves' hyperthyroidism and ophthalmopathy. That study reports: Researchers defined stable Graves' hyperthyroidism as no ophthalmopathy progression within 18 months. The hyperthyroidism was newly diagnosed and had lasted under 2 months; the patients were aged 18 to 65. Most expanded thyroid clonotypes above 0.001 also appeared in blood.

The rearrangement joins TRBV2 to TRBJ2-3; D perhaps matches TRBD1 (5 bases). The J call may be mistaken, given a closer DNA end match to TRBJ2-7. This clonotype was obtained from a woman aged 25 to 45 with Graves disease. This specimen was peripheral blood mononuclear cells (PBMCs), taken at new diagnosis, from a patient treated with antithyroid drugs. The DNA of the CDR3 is TGTGCCAGCGAAGGGGCAGAACACAAGTACGAGCAGTACTTC. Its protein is CASEGAEHKYEQYF.